This note documents a single T cell receptor (beta chain) sequence. This sample stems from a study of regulatory T cells in long-lasting Graves disease. Across the study: Treatment with antithyroid drugs for over 5 years, together with positive TSH receptor antibodies, meant persistent Graves' disease.

Arm-PCR with iRepertoire HTBI primers amplified the CDR3 regions for these TCR beta libraries. In TCRdb, the multiplex PCR reads were re-called with MiXCR into one record per CDR3 protein. The table lists 390,000 or so distinct CDR3 sequences, roughly 24% of them singletons. As for time point: persistent/refractory GD, antithyroid drugs over 5 years with positive TRAb. The TCR library was made from RNA extracted from PBMCs. Staff took 7.5 to 9.5 milliliters of peripheral blood and put it into EDTA tubes. V shed 8 bases and J 6 bases; nucleotides not matched to a gene: 7. The length of the CDR3 is 14 residues.

This specimen consisted of peripheral blood mononuclear cells (PBMCs), obtained when the disease was refractory, from a patient treated with antithyroid drugs. This clonotype was obtained from a woman aged 40 to 50 with Graves disease. The chain carries TRBV12-3 or TRBV12-4 and TRBJ2-7, with 13 nucleotides matching TRBD2. CDR3 in DNA: TGTGCCAGCGCCGGGACTAGCGGGACCCGCGAGCAGTACTTC. Amino acid sequence: CASAGTSGTREQYF.